A selection of T cell receptor beta chains follows, all from one sample in a study of T-cell memory formation after mild COVID-19. TCRdb reprocessed the 5' RACE reads with MiXCR, giving one entry per CDR3 protein. The sample records about 310,000 distinct CDR3 sequences, 15% to 20% being singletons. Sequenced material: PBMCs or a T cell subset sorted from them (not recorded which). Receptors were obtained from a man younger than 30 who had mild COVID-19 (a few samples of this study predate the infection). Cell type and time point are not known. CDR3s include the opening cysteine and the closing phenylalanine or tryptophan. The D gene is left open where the match is weak.

CDR3aa	d_gene	v_gene	j_gene
CASSILGSTGELFF	.	TRBV19	TRBJ2-2
CASSSEPSYSGANVLTF	.	TRBV6-2/TRBV6-3	TRBJ2-6
CSVVWQQETQYF	.	TRBV29-1	TRBJ2-5
CASSSRQGQSPLHF	TRBD1	TRBV7-2	TRBJ1-6
CASSPRWGTGELFF	.	TRBV12-3/TRBV12-4	TRBJ2-2
CASGLSKGTEAFF	.	TRBV7-2	TRBJ1-1
CASSFTAGGSGANVLTF	.	TRBV5-1	TRBJ2-6
CSVILAGLSYEQYF	TRBD2	TRBV29-1	TRBJ2-7
CATSRGTVYEQYF	.	TRBV15	TRBJ2-7
CASSLPTGAGDTQYF	.	TRBV13	TRBJ2-3
CASSPRTGEDRWTDTQYF	TRBD1	TRBV7-2	TRBJ2-3
CASSPQISGGQETQYF	TRBD2	TRBV9	TRBJ2-5
CASSSDLVRLGNTGELFF	.	TRBV7-2	TRBJ2-2
CASSSGYGSPLHF	.	TRBV6-4	TRBJ1-6
CASSFNRPQETQYF	.	TRBV5-4	TRBJ2-5
CASRPAWTSRNEQFF	TRBD2	TRBV5-1	TRBJ2-1
CASSFGDRETQYF	TRBD1	TRBV7-3	TRBJ2-5
CASRRQGGGELFF	TRBD1	TRBV12-3/TRBV12-4	TRBJ2-2
CASSQGVAGEYQETQYF	TRBD2	TRBV4-3	TRBJ2-5
CASSQDPQRSHNEQFF	.	TRBV4-2	TRBJ2-1
CASSSKRSGNTIYF	.	TRBV7-3	TRBJ1-3
CASSWDRVKGNQPQHF	TRBD1	TRBV6-1	TRBJ1-5
CASSQEPDNTGELFF	.	TRBV4-1	TRBJ2-2
CASSLAGGRDTQYF	.	TRBV13	TRBJ2-3
CASSQDRGKSYEQYF	TRBD1	TRBV18	TRBJ2-7
CATSREAGGGQTYEQYF	.	TRBV15	TRBJ2-7
CASRRTSGGTDTQYF	TRBD2	TRBV12-3/TRBV12-4	TRBJ2-3
CASSRGQNEQFF	TRBD1	TRBV6-5	TRBJ2-1
CASSHGRGSNIQYF	.	TRBV10-2	TRBJ2-4